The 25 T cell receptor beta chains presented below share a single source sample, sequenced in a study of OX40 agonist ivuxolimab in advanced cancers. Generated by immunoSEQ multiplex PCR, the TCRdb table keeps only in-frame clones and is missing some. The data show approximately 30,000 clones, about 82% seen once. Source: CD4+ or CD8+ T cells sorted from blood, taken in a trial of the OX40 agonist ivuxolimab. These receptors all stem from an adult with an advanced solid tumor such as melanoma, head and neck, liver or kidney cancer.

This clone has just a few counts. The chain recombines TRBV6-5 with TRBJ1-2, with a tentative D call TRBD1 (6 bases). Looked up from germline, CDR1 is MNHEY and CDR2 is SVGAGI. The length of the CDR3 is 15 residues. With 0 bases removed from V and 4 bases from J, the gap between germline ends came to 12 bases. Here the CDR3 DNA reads TGTGCCAGCAGTTACTCCAGGACAGACCTCTATGGCTACACCTTC. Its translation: CASSYSRTDLYGYTF.

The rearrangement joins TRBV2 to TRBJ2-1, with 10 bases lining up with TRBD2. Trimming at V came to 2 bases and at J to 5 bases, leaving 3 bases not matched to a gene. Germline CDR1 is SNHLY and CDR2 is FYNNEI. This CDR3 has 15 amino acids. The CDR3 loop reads CASSERTSGDNEQFF. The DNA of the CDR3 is TGTGCCAGCAGTGAACGGACTAGCGGTGACAATGAGCAGTTCTTC.

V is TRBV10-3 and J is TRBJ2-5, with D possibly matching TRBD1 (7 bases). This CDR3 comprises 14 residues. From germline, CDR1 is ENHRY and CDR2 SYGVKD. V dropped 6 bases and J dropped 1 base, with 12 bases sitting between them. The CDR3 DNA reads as TGTGCCATCAGGGAGGGGGCGACCCAAGAGACCCAGTACTTC. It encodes CAIREGATQETQYF.

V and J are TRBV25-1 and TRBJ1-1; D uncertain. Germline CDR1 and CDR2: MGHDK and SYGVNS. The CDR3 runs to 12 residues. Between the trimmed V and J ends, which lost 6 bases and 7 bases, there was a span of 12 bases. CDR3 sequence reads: CASRNRFHEAFF. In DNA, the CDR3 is TGTGCCAGCAGGAACAGATTTCATGAAGCTTTCTTT.

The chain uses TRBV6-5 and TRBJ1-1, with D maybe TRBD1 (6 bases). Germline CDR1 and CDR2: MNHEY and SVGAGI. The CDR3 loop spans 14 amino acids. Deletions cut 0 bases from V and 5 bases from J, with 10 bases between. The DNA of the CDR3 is TGTGCCAGCAGTTACTCAGGGGGGGAGACTGAAGCTTTCTTT. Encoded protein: CASSYSGGETEAFF.

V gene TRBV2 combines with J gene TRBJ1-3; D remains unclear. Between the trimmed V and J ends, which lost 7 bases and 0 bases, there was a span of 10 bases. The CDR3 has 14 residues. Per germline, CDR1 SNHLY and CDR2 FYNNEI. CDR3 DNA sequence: TGTGCCAGCAAGGACGTGGGCTCTGGAAACACCATATATTTT. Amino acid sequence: CASKDVGSGNTIYF.

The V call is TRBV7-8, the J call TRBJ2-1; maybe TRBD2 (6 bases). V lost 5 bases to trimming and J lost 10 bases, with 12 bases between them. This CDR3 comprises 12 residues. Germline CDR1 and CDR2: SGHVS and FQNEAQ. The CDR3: CASSPGRGEQFF. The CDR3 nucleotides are TGTGCCAGCAGCCCCGGCCGGGGGGAGCAGTTCTTC.

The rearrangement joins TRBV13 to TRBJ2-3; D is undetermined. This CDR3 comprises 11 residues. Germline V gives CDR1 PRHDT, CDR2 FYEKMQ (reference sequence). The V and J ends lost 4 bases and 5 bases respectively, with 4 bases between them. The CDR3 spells CASSSGDTQYF. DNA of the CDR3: TGTGCCAGCAGCTCCGGAGATACGCAGTATTTT. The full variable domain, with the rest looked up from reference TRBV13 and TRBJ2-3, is AAGVIQSPRHLIKEKRETATLKCYPIPRHDTVYWYQQGPGQDPQFLISFYEKMQSDKGSIPDRFSAQQFSDYHSELNMSSLELGDSALYFCASSSGDTQYFGPGTRLTVL.

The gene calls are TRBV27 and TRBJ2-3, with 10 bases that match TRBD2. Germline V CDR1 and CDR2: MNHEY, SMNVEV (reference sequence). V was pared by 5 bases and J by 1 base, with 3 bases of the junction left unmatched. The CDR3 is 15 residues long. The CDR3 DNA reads TGTGCCAGCAGTCAAACTAGCGGGGGCACAGATACGCAGTATTTT. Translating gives CASSQTSGGTDTQYF.

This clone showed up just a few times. The CDR3 sequence: CASSLGQGSYEQYF. DNA of the CDR3: TGTGCCAGCAGTTTAGGACAGGGGAGCTACGAGCAGTACTTC. The genes are TRBV28 and TRBJ2-7, with 9 bases matching TRBD1. CDR1 and CDR2 (germline): MDHEN, SYDVKM. J gave up 3 bases and V 2 bases, and 2 bases lay outside the gene matches. CDR3 size: 14 residues.

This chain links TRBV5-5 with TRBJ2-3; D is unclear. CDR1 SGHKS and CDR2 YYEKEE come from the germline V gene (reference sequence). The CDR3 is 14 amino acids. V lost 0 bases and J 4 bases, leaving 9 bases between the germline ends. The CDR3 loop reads CASSLAGNPDTQYF. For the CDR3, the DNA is TGTGCCAGCAGCTTGGCAGGTAATCCAGATACGCAGTATTTT.

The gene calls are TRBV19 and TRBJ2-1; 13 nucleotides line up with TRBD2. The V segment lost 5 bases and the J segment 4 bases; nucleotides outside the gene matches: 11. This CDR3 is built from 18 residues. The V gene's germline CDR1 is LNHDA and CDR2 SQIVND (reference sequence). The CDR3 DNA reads TGTGCCAGTAGTCCATTGGGGACTAGCGGGAAGGTATACAATGAGCAGTTCTTC. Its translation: CASSPLGTSGKVYNEQFF.

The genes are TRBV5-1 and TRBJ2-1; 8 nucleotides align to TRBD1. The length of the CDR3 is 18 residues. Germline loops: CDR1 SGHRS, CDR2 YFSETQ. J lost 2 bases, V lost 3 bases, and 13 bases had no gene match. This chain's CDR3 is CASSSDPSDRGAYNEQFF. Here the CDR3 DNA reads TGCGCCAGCAGCTCGGACCCCTCCGACAGGGGCGCCTACAATGAGCAGTTCTTC.

This chain's CDR3 is CASSYSRAGEQYF. In DNA form, the CDR3 reads TGTGCCAGCAGTTACTCGAGGGCGGGGGAGCAGTACTTC. The chain joins TRBV6-6 to TRBJ2-7; weak D call: TRBD2 (6 bases). The V end lost 0 bases, the J end lost 7 bases, and 10 bases lay between the germline ends. The CDR3 has 13 residues. CDR1 is MNHNY, CDR2 SVGAGI, per germline (reference sequence).

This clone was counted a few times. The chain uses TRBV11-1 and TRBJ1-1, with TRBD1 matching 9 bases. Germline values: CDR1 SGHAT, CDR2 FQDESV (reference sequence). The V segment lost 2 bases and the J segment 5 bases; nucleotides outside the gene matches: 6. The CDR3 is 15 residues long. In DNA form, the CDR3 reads TGTGCCAGCAGCTTATGGACAGGGGAGGGGACTGAAGCTTTCTTT. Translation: CASSLWTGEGTEAFF.

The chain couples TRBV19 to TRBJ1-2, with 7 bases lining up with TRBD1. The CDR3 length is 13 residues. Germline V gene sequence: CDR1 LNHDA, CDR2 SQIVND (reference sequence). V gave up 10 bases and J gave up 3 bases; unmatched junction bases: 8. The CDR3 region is CATRGGAYYGYTF. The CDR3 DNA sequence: TGTGCCACCAGAGGGGGCGCGTACTATGGCTACACCTTC.

The CDR3 region has the DNA TGTGCCAGCAGCGTATCCCGAGACAGCGATTTGAACACTGAAGCTTTCTTT. Its translation is CASSVSRDSDLNTEAFF. V is TRBV9 and J is TRBJ1-1; tentatively, D is TRBD1 (5 bases). This CDR3 spans 17 amino acids. Trimming cost V 1 base and J 0 bases, with 16 bases left between them. Germline V gene data show CDR1 as SGDLS and CDR2 as YYNGEE.

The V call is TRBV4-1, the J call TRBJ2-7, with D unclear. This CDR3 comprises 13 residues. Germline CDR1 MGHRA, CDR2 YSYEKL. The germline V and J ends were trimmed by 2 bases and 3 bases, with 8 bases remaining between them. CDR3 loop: CASSQLGDYEQYF. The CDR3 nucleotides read TGCGCCAGCAGCCAATTAGGAGACTACGAGCAGTACTTC.

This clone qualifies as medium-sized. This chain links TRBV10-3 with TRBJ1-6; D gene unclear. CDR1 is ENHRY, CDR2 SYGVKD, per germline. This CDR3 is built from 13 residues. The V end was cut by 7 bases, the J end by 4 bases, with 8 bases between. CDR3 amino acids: CAITHTYNSPLHF. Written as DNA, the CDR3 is TGTGCCATCACTCACACTTATAATTCACCCCTCCACTTT.

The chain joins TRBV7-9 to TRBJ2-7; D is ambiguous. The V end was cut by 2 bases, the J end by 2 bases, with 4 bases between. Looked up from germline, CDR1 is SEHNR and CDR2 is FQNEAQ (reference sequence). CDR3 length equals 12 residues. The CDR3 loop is CASSLIPYEQYF. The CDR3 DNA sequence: TGTGCCAGCAGCTTAATCCCCTACGAGCAGTACTTC.

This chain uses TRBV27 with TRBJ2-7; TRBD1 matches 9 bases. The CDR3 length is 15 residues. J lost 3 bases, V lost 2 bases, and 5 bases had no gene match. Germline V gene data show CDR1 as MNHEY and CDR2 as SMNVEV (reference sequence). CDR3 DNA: TGTGCCAGCAGTTTAAGGACAGGGGTGTACTACGAGCAGTACTTC. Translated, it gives CASSLRTGVYYEQYF.

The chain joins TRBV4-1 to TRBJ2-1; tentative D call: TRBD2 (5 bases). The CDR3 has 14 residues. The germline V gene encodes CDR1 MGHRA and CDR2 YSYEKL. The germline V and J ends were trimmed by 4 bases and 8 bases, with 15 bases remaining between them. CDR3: CASSRAHGVDEQFF. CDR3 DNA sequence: TGCGCCAGCAGCCGAGCTCACGGGGTCGATGAGCAGTTCTTC.

The CDR3 region has the DNA TGCGCCAGCAGCTTGAACGGGTGGTCATCCCACGAGCAGTACTTC. Translation gives CASSLNGWSSHEQYF. V is TRBV5-1 and J is TRBJ2-7; D is ambiguous. V was pared by 1 base and J by 5 bases, with 16 bases between. The CDR3 is made up of 15 amino acids. Germline CDR1 is SGHRS and CDR2 is YFSETQ.

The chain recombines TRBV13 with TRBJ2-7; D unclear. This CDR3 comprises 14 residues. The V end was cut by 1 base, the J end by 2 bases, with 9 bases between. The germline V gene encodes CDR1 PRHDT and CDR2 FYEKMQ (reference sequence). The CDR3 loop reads CASSLELETYEQYF. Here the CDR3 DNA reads TGTGCCAGCAGCTTAGAATTAGAGACCTACGAGCAGTACTTC.

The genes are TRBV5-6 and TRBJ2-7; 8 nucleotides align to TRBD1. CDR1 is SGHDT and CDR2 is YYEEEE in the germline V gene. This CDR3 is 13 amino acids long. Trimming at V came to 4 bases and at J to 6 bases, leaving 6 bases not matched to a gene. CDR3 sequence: CASSPGQGREQYF. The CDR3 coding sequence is TGTGCCAGCAGCCCCGGACAGGGCCGCGAGCAGTACTTC.